These 2 T cell receptor beta chains were sequenced from one sample in a study of tumor-infiltrating lymphocytes in primary liver carcinoma. Total RNA and DNA came together from approximately 20-30 mg of bulk tissue without cell sorting. With 500 to 650 ng total RNA as template and a constant-region primer, TCR beta cDNA was made. Construction of TCR beta libraries relied on three successive nested multiplex PCR rounds employing slightly modified ARM-PCR. The first two PCR rounds, approximately 10 cycles each, used TRBV1-TRBV30 forward primers and a C-beta reverse primer. Each CDR3 protein gets one entry after TCRdb re-called the multiplex PCR reads with MiXCR. The sample carries about 190,000 distinct CDR3 sequences, around four fifths recorded once. Sequencing was carried out using tumor tissue from primary liver carcinoma. These receptors came from a man aged 40-49 years with primary liver carcinoma and hepatitis B virus infection.

Remarks on this clonotype: Germline and junction disagree at one end, which may indicate a read error. The rearrangement links TRBV4-1 to TRBJ1-5; no definite D call. The CDR3 covers 16 residues. In germline, CDR1 is MGHRA, CDR2 YSYEKL. In nucleotides, the CDR3 is TGCGCCAGCAGCCCCGTTGAAAGGGTTGGCAATCAGCCCCATCATTTT. This translates into CASSPVERVGNQPHHF.

For this clonotype: Sequence at one end of the junction differs from germline and may be a read error. The V call is TRBV11-2, the J call TRBJ2-2; possible D gene TRBD1, 6 bases. The CDR3 is 14 amino acids. Germline CDR1 SGHAT, CDR2 FQNNGV. The CDR3 sequence: CATAQGTNTGEPFF. The DNA of the CDR3 is TGTGCCACCGCACAGGGTACGAACACCGGGGAGCCGTTTTTT.